Listed here are 16 T cell receptor beta chains from one sample, sequenced in a study of T cell repertoires in cytomegalovirus infection. MiXCR was run by TCRdb on the reads, yielding one entry per CDR3 protein. The sample lists some 77,000 distinct CDR3 sequences, 3% to 4.5% seen once, with 3.5% to 6% in the top ten. Source material: PBMCs. Every receptor here comes from a human donor in good health (CMV status not recorded). Some clones in this sample may be carry-over from other donors' samples.

Ten or more counts support this clonotype. The rearrangement joins TRBV7-6 to TRBJ2-5; TRBD1 or TRBD2 may be the D gene (6 bases each). Germline CDR1 SGHVS, CDR2 FNYEAQ. V was pared by 4 bases and J by 5 bases, with 14 bases between. CDR3 length: 14 amino acids. The CDR3 nucleotides are TGTGCCAGCAGCTCCTCCCGGGGGCAGGAGACCCAGTACTTC. It translates to CASSSSRGQETQYF.

This clonotype was seen at least ten times. V gene TRBV11-2 combines with J gene TRBJ1-1, with D possibly being TRBD1 (5 bases). V lost 5 bases and J lost 0, with 10 bases in between. Germline CDR1 SGHAT, CDR2 FQNNGV. CDR3 length: 14 amino acids. The CDR3 DNA sequence: TGTGCCAGCAGCCTGCGACAGTTGAACACTGAAGCTTTCTTT. Amino acid sequence: CASSLRQLNTEAFF.

This clonotype was recorded at least ten times. The rearrangement links TRBV2 to TRBJ1-5; D remains unclear. V dropped 3 bases and J dropped 7 bases, with 16 bases sitting between them. The CDR3 consists of 15 residues. Germline loops: CDR1 SNHLY, CDR2 FYNNEI. CDR3: CASSDVSGAGQPQHF. In nucleotides, the CDR3 is TGTGCCAGCAGTGATGTCTCGGGCGCCGGGCAGCCCCAGCATTTT.

This clonotype has at least ten counts. The J gene is TRBJ1-2, the V gene TRBV28; D unresolved. V lost 7 bases and J lost 14, with 20 bases in between. The germline V gene encodes CDR1 MDHEN and CDR2 SYDVKM. CDR3 size: 12 residues. CDR3 protein: CASTSNRVFRTF. DNA of the CDR3: TGTGCCAGCACCTCTAACCGTGTGTTCAGGACCTTC.

This clonotype was found many times. This chain's CDR3 is CASSQDHAFGVNEQFF. DNA for the CDR3: TGCGCCAGCAGCCAAGACCATGCCTTTGGGGTAAATGAGCAGTTCTTC. V usage is TRBV4-3 and J usage is TRBJ2-1; D gene ambiguous. Germline V lookup: CDR1 LGHNA, CDR2 YSLEER. V was trimmed by 0 bases and J by 7 bases, leaving 16 bases between them. The CDR3 spans 16 residues.

This clonotype was seen at least ten times. J is TRBJ2-1 and V is TRBV19; TRBD2 matches 9 bases. The CDR3 consists of 15 residues. V trimming: 9 bases; J trimming: 10 bases; junction bases outside the gene matches: 16. Germline-derived CDR1 and CDR2 are LNHDA and SQIVND (reference sequence). DNA for the CDR3: TGTGCCAGCGTCCCGGGTCAGCGGGGGGTGGGGGAGCAGTTCTTC. Translating gives CASVPGQRGVGEQFF.

This clonotype was recorded many times. The chain combines TRBV5-4 with TRBJ1-1, with TRBD1 as a possible D gene (6 bases). The CDR3 is 15 amino acids. Trimming left V 2 bases short and J 1 base short, with 12 bases between. Germline V CDR1 and CDR2: SGHNT, YYREEE (reference sequence). CDR3 amino acids: CASSFGGQRNTEAFF. The CDR3 DNA sequence: TGTGCCAGCAGCTTCGGAGGACAGAGGAACACTGAAGCTTTCTTT.

This clonotype was seen ten or more times. The genes are TRBV12-3 or TRBV12-4 and TRBJ2-3; D is unclear. V was clipped by 2 bases and J by 1 base, with 10 bases between them. This CDR3 comprises 15 residues. The CDR3 DNA reads TGTGCCAGCAGTTTACCCCTAGGTGGCACAGATACGCAGTATTTT. This gives the protein CASSLPLGGTDTQYF.

This clonotype was seen repeatedly, ten times or more. The chain uses TRBV30 and TRBJ1-3; D is undetermined. The CDR3 runs to 12 residues. Germline values: CDR1 GTSNPN, CDR2 SVGIG (reference sequence). The V gene lost 3 bases and the J gene lost 4 bases, with 7 bases spanning the gap. The CDR3 coding sequence is TGTGCCTGGAGGTTGGGAGGAAACACCATATATTTT. This encodes CAWRLGGNTIYF.

This clonotype has ten or more counts. The chain combines TRBV28 with TRBJ1-4; tentative D call: TRBD1 (6 bases). V dropped 3 bases and J dropped 8 bases, with 10 bases sitting between them. The CDR3 length is 13 residues. Per the germline V gene, CDR1 is MDHEN and CDR2 is SYDVKM. CDR3 nucleotide sequence: TGTGCCAGCAGTTTGAGGACAGCCGAAAAACTGTTTTTT. Protein product: CASSLRTAEKLFF. Full variable domain (outside the CDR3, taken from reference TRBV28 and TRBJ1-4): DVKVTQSSRYLVKRTGEKVFLECVQDMDHENMFWYRQDPGLGLRLIYFSYDVKMKEKGDIPEGYSVSREKKERFSLILESASTNQTSMYLCASSLRTAEKLFFGSGTQLSVL.

This clonotype has ten or more counts. The junction departs from germline at one end; a sequencing error may be responsible. V is TRBV7-2 and J is TRBJ2-2; a weak D match, TRBD1 (5 bases). The length of the CDR3 is 14 residues. Germline values: CDR1 SGHTA, CDR2 FQGNSA. CDR3 DNA sequence: TGTGCCAGCAGCGCCCTGACAGTATCCGGAGAGCTGTTTTTT. Translated: CASSALTVSGELFF.

This clonotype was counted ten times or more. The V gene is TRBV28, the J gene TRBJ1-6; weak D call: TRBD1 (6 bases). Germline V gene data show CDR1 as MDHEN and CDR2 as SYDVKM. The CDR3 is made up of 14 amino acids. Trimming removed 6 bases at V and 6 bases at J, with 12 bases between. CDR3 DNA sequence: TGTGCCAGCAGGAGACAGGTTTTTAATTCACCCCTCCACTTT. Encoded protein: CASRRQVFNSPLHF.

This clonotype appeared many times. The chain joins TRBV20-1 to TRBJ2-1, with 8 positions matching TRBD2. With V trimmed by 1 base and J by 4 bases, 9 bases remained unmatched. The V gene's germline CDR1 is DFQATT and CDR2 SNEGSKA (reference sequence). The CDR3 has 16 residues. The CDR3 is CSARGQRGPIYNEQFF. The DNA of the CDR3 is TGCAGTGCTAGAGGTCAGCGGGGGCCCATATACAATGAGCAGTTCTTC.

This clonotype was found many times. The gene calls are TRBV19 and TRBJ2-2; 7 bases are a match to TRBD1. Germline loops: CDR1 LNHDA, CDR2 SQIVND (reference sequence). Trimming took 7 bases from V and 5 from J; bases not matched to a gene: 7. This CDR3 is 14 amino acids long. The CDR3 protein is CASTSGTVTGELFF. The CDR3 DNA sequence: TGTGCCAGTACATCCGGGACAGTTACCGGGGAGCTGTTTTTT.

This clonotype was counted at least ten times. The chain carries TRBV6-1 and TRBJ2-2; no firm D call. CDR3 length equals 14 residues. The germline V gene encodes CDR1 MNHNS and CDR2 SASEGT. V lost 8 bases and J lost 6, with 16 bases in between. CDR3 sequence: CASGFTITAGELFF. CDR3 DNA sequence: TGTGCCAGCGGTTTCACCATTACTGCCGGGGAGCTGTTTTTT.

The table lists this clonotype with many counts. The chain carries TRBV4-3 and TRBJ2-3, with 8 bases lining up with TRBD2. V shed 4 bases and J 2 bases; nucleotides not matched to a gene: 8. This CDR3 spans 16 amino acids. The germline V gene encodes CDR1 LGHNA and CDR2 YSLEER. CDR3 protein: CASSLGGADPTDTQYF. CDR3 coding DNA: TGCGCCAGCAGCCTCGGGGGGGCCGATCCCACAGATACGCAGTATTTT.